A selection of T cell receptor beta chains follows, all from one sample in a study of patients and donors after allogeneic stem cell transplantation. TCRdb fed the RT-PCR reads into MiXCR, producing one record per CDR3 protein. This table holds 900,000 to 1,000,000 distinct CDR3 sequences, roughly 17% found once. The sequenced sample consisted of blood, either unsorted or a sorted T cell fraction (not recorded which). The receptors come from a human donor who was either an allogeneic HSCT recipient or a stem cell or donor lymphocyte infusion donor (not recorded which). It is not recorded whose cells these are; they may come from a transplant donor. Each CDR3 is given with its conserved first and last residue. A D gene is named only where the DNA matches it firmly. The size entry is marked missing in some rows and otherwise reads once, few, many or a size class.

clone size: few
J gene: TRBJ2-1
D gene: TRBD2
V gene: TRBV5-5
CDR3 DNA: TGTGCCAGCAGCCTCGGGACTAGCGGGAGGGTAAATGAGCAGTTCTTC
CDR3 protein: CASSLGTSGRVNEQFF

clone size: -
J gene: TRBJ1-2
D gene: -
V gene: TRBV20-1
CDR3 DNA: TGCAGTGCTAGTAACAGAAACTATGGCTACACCTTC
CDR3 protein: CSASNRNYGYTF

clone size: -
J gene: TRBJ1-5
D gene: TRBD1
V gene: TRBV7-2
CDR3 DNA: TGTGCCAGCAGGAGGACAGGGAGCCAGCCCCAGCATTTT
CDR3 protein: CASRRTGSQPQHF

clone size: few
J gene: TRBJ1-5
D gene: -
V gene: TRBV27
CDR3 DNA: TGTGCCAGCAGTTTTATGGGGAGGGAACAGCCCCAGCATTTT
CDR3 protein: CASSFMGREQPQHF

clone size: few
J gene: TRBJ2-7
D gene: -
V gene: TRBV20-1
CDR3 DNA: TGCAGTGCTAGAGACAGGGGGGTTCCCTACGAGCAGTACTTC
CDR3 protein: CSARDRGVPYEQYF

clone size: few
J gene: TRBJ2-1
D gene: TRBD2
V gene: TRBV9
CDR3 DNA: TGTGCCAGCAGCGCTCGGGGGACTAGCGGCTACAATGAGCAGTTCTTC
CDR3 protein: CASSARGTSGYNEQFF

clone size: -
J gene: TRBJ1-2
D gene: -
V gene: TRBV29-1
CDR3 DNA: TGCAGCGTTGATGGGCTCAGGCCCCTCTATGGCTACACCTTC
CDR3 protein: CSVDGLRPLYGYTF

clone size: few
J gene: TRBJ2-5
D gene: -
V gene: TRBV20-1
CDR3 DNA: TGCAGTGCCAGAGGAGGGGGGGTCGGGACCCAGTACTTC
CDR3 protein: CSARGGGVGTQYF

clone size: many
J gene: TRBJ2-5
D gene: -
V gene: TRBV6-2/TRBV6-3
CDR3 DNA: TGTGCCAGCAGAGACGTTTTCCTGGGGGAAGAGACCCAGTACTTC
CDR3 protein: CASRDVFLGEETQYF

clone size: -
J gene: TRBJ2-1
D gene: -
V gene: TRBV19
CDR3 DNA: TGTGCCAGTAGACAGGCGACGACCTACAATGAGCAGTTCTTC
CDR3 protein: CASRQATTYNEQFF

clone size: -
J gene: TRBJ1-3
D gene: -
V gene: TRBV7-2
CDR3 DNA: TGTGCCAGCAGCTTCTTGGGGTCCTCTGGAAACACCATATATTTT
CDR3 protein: CASSFLGSSGNTIYF

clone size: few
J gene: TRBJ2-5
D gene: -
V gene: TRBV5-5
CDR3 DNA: TGTGCCAGCAGCTCCCAGACAGGGCGGGGGGAGACCCAGTACTTC
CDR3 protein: CASSSQTGRGETQYF

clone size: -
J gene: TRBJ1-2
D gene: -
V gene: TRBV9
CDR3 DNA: TGTGCCAGCAGCGTAGGAGCGGGGGGCGTAGACTATGGCTACACCTTC
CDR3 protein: CASSVGAGGVDYGYTF

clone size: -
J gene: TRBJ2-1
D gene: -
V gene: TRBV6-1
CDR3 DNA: TGTGCCAGCAGTGTGCAGGGTCGGGCTGAGCAGTTCTTC
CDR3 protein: CASSVQGRAEQFF

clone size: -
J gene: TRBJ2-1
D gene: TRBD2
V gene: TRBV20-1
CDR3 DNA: TGCAGTGCTAGAGAAGGGGGGTCTAGCGGGAGCTATGAGCAGTTCTTC
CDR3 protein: CSAREGGSSGSYEQFF

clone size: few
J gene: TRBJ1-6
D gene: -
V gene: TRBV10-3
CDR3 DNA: TGTGCCGCGGGGAAGGATTCACCCCTCCACTTT
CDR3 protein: CAAGKDSPLHF

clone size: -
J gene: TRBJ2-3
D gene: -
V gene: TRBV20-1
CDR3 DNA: TGCAGTGCTAACGGGCAAAGCACAGATACGCAGTATTTT
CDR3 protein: CSANGQSTDTQYF

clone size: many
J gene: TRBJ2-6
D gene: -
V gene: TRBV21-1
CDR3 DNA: TGTGCCAGCACTGGAGGGAGTGGGGCCAACGTCCTGACTTTC
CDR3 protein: CASTGGSGANVLTF

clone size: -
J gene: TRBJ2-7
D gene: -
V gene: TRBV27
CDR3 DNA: TGTGCCAGCAGTTTATTAGCCAACGCCCCCTACGAGCAGTACTTC
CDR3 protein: CASSLLANAPYEQYF

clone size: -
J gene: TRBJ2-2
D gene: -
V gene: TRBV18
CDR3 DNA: TGTGCCAGCTCACCGGGGACGTCCTTAACCGGGGAGCTGTTTTTT
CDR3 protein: CASSPGTSLTGELFF

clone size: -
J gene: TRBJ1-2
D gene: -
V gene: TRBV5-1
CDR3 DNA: TGCGCCAGCAGCCCAGGACTGGGGGACTATGGCTACACCTTC
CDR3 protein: CASSPGLGDYGYTF

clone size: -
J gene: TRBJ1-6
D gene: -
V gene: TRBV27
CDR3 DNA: TGTGCCAGCAGTTATGGTCCAGGGTCAAGTTCACCCCTCCACTTT
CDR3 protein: CASSYGPGSSSPLHF

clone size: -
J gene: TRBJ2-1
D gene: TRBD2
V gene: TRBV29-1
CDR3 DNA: TGCAGCGGTCGGCGGGATCCTAGCGGGAGGGCCTTTCTCCTCTACAATGAGCAGTTCTTC
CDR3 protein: CSGRRDPSGRAFLLYNEQFF

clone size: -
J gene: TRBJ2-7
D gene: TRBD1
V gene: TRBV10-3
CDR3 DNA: TGTGCCATCTACGACAGGGGTACCGACGAGCAGTACTTC
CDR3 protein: CAIYDRGTDEQYF

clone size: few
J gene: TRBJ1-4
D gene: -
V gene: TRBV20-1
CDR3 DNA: TGCAGTGCCCCGAGGGAATCGTCTACTAATGAAAAACTGTTTTTT
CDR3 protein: CSAPRESSTNEKLFF

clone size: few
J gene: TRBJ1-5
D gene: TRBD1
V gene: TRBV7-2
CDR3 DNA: TGTGCCAGCAGCTTAGAAGGGACAGGGGGCAATCAGCCCCAGCATTTT
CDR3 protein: CASSLEGTGGNQPQHF

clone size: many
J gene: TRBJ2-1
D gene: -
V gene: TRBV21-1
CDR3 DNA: TGTGCCAGCAGCCTATGGAATGAGCAGTTCTTC
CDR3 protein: CASSLWNEQFF

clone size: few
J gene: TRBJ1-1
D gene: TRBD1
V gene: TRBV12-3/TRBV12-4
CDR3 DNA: TGTGCCAGCAGTGCCGACAGGGAGAACACTGAAGCTTTCTTT
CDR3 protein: CASSADRENTEAFF

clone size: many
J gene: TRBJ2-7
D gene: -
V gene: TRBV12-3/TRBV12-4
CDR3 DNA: TGTGCCAGCAGTTTCCACCAGGGTCTGGGAGAGCAGTACTTC
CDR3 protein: CASSFHQGLGEQYF

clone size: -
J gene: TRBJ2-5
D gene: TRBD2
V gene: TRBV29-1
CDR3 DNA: TGCAGCGTTAGGGGACTAGTACAAGAGACCCAGTACTTC
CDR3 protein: CSVRGLVQETQYF

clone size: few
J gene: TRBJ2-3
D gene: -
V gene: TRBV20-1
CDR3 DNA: TGCAGTGCTAGAGATGGGCCAGCAACTAGCACAGATACGCAGTATTTT
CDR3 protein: CSARDGPATSTDTQYF

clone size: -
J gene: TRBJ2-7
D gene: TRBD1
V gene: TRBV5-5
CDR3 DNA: TGTGCCAGCGGACAGGGGTCCGTAAGCTACGAGCAGTACTTC
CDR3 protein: CASGQGSVSYEQYF

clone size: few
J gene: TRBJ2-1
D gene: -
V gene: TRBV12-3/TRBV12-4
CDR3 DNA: TGTGCCAGCAGTTTTTTGGGGGGGCCGGCGAATGAGCAGTTCTTC
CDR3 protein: CASSFLGGPANEQFF

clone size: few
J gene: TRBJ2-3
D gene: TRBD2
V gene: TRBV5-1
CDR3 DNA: TGCGCCAGCAGCTTGGAGTTGGCTAGCGGGAGAGATACGCAGTATTTT
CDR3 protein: CASSLELASGRDTQYF

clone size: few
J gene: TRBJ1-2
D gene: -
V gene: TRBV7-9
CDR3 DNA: TGTGCCAGCAGCTCCGCAGGGAGCCCTAACTATGGCTACACCTTC
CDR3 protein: CASSSAGSPNYGYTF

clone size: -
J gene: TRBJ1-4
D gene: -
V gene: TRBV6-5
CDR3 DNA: TGTGCCAGCAGTTATTCGTCCAACTTCCGGGGGAGTAATAATGAAAAACTGTTTTTT
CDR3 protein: CASSYSSNFRGSNNEKLFF

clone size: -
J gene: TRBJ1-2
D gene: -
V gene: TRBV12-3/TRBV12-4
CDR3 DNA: TGTGCCAGCAGTTTAGGCAGGACCATCTATGGCTACACCTTC
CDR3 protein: CASSLGRTIYGYTF

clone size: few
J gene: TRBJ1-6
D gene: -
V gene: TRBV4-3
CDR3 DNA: TGCGCCAGCAGCCCGGGGCCTCGATCACCCCTCCACTTT
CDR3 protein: CASSPGPRSPLHF